In this sample, the clone carrying this T cell receptor (beta chain) turned up many times. V was pared by 5 bases and J by 2 bases, with 13 bases between. The CDR3 length is 14 residues. Germline-derived CDR1 and CDR2 are GTSNPN and SVGIG (reference sequence). This sample was included in a study of T cells in Graves' hyperthyroidism and ophthalmopathy. RNA transcripts provided the source from which TCR beta CDR3 regions were amplified. When the TCR CDR3 underwent first-round RT-PCR, the HTBI primer set was used. TCRdb re-analysed the multiplex PCR reads in MiXCR, keeping a single row per CDR3 protein. The sample consists of under 400,000 distinct CDR3 sequences, approximately 14% of them appearing once.

The chain has TRBV30 and TRBJ1-5; D remains unclear. The sequencing sample was made of blood. This sequence was found in a woman in her fifties or sixties with Graves' hyperthyroidism. Here the CDR3 reads CAWSLGRGNQPQHF. CDR3 DNA sequence: TGTGCCTGGTCTTTGGGGAGAGGCAATCAGCCCCAGCATTTT. Filled out from reference TRBV30 and TRBJ1-5, the complete variable domain reads SQTIHQWPATLVQPVGSPLSLECTVEGTSNPNLYWYRQAAGRGLQLLFYSVGIGQISSEVPQNLSASRPQDRQFILSSKKLLLSDSGFYLCAWSLGRGNQPQHFGDGTRLSIL.